The 27 T cell receptor beta chains presented below share a single source sample, sequenced in a study of Ad26.COV2.S vaccination and SARS-CoV-2 variants. This table comes from immunoSEQ multiplex PCR, and its TCRdb copy is limited to in-frame clones, with some not included. This sample has around 340,000 clones, with 88% found just once. Treatment meaning: roughly 20 received Ad26.COV2.S at low or high dose, single or two shots; about 5 received placebo; per-sample allocation not given. Sampling occurred on day 63 after the first vaccine or placebo injection. Specimen: peripheral blood, collected in a trial of Ad26.COV2.S vaccine versus placebo. The receptors come from a person aged 18 to 59 who received the Ad26.COV2.S COVID-19 vaccine or a placebo.

The rearrangement links TRBV28 to TRBJ1-5; tentatively, D is TRBD1 (6 bases). This CDR3 is 15 amino acids long. Trimming stripped 8 bases from V and 3 bases from J, with 17 bases between. Germline V gene data show CDR1 as MDHEN and CDR2 as SYDVKM. This CDR3 is CASGLGGYNNQPQHF. DNA for the CDR3: TGTGCCAGCGGCCTGGGGGGCTATAACAATCAGCCCCAGCATTTT.

The chain recombines TRBV10-3 with TRBJ2-1; 9 nucleotides line up with TRBD2. Germline trimming cut 3 bases from V and 7 bases from J; bases unmatched to any gene: 10. The CDR3 sequence is 16 residues long. The germline V gene encodes CDR1 ENHRY and CDR2 SYGVKD. CDR3 protein: CAISEGTSNIKNEQFF. In DNA form, the CDR3 reads TGTGCCATCAGTGAAGGGACTAGCAATATAAAGAATGAGCAGTTCTTC.

To note about this clone: The junction and the germline gene differ at one end; a read error may be behind it. J is TRBJ1-5 and V is TRBV28; the D is unclear. Germline V gene data show CDR1 as MDHEN and CDR2 as SYDVKM. The CDR3 is 13 residues long. CDR3 amino acids: CASSSTAKQLQHF. CDR3 DNA: TGTGCCAGCAGTTCGACGGCGAAACAGCTCCAGCATTTT.

The rearrangement links TRBV7-2 to TRBJ2-1; tentatively, D is TRBD1 or TRBD2 (5 bases each). Germline V gene sequence: CDR1 SGHTA, CDR2 FQGNSA. Trimming stripped 3 bases from V and 5 bases from J, with 17 bases between. This CDR3 is built from 16 residues. CDR3: CASSLGTLGLNNEQFF. In DNA form, the CDR3 reads TGTGCCAGCAGCTTGGGGACCTTAGGCCTGAACAATGAGCAGTTCTTC.

This clone was picked up one time. The V gene is TRBV19, the J gene TRBJ1-1; D gene unclear. Deletions cut 5 bases from V and 1 base from J, with 20 bases between. Germline CDR1 and CDR2: LNHDA and SQIVND (reference sequence). This CDR3 is built from 17 residues. The CDR3 region is CASSLRLTSTANTEAFF. CDR3 DNA: TGTGCCAGTAGTCTCAGACTAACCTCGACGGCGAACACTGAAGCTTTCTTT.

The rearrangement joins TRBV7-8 to TRBJ2-2; D is uncertain. V was trimmed by 2 bases and J by 4 bases, leaving 14 bases between them. The germline V gene has CDR1 SGHVS and CDR2 FQNEAQ. The CDR3 extends over 16 amino acids. CDR3 nucleotides: TGTGCCAGCAGCTTACGCGCCGGACGAGCCACCGGGGAGCTGTTTTTT. The encoded protein is CASSLRAGRATGELFF.

The CDR3 region has the DNA TGCAGCGTTGAAGTTGAGCTGGGGTACGAGCAGTACTTC. Protein sequence: CSVEVELGYEQYF. The chain joins TRBV29-1 to TRBJ2-7; D unclear. In germline, CDR1 is SQVTM, CDR2 ANQGSEA. The V gene lost 1 base and the J gene lost 4 bases, with 11 bases spanning the gap. CDR3 length: 13 residues.

V is TRBV5-4 and J is TRBJ1-4; unclear D gene. This CDR3 has 18 residues. Trimming removed 1 base at V and 2 bases at J, with 18 bases between. Germline V gives CDR1 SGHNT, CDR2 YYREEE (reference sequence). The CDR3 reads CASSLRLSPITTNEKLFF. The CDR3, as DNA: TGTGCCAGCAGCTTGCGTCTAAGCCCCATAACCACTAATGAAAAACTGTTTTTT.

The V call is TRBV6-5, the J call TRBJ2-1; 9 nucleotides agree with TRBD2. Germline V gives CDR1 MNHEY, CDR2 SVGAGI. The CDR3 is 14 residues long. V lost 0 bases to trimming and J lost 7 bases; unmatched junction nucleotides: 1. Written as DNA, the CDR3 is TGTGCCAGCAGTTACTCCCTAGCGGGAAATGAGCAGTTCTTC. The encoded protein is CASSYSLAGNEQFF.

This clone came up a few times. The chain employs TRBV18 and TRBJ2-3; no definite D call. The CDR3 totals 13 residues. V lost 5 bases, J lost 5 bases, and 11 bases lay in between. Germline values: CDR1 KGHSH, CDR2 LQKENI. The CDR3 DNA follows: TGTGCCAGCTCAGAGAACACAAAAGATACGCAGTATTTT. This sequence encodes CASSENTKDTQYF.

CDR3 nucleotides: TGCGCCAGCAGCGGAGGACAGGGGCAGGGCTACACCTTC. Its protein product is CASSGGQGQGYTF. The J gene is TRBJ1-2, the V gene TRBV5-1; 9 bases match TRBD1. The CDR3 has 13 residues. Germline lookup yields CDR1 SGHRS and CDR2 YFSETQ. J gave up 8 bases and V 4 bases, and 6 bases lay outside the gene matches.

J is TRBJ1-2 and V is TRBV27; D possibly corresponds to TRBD1 (5 bases). Deletions cut 5 bases from V and 4 bases from J, with 20 bases between. Per germline, CDR1 MNHEY and CDR2 SMNVEV (reference sequence). CDR3 size: 16 residues. The CDR3 sequence is CASSAPGTRNFYGYTF. The CDR3 nucleotides read TGTGCCAGCAGTGCACCCGGGACCCGGAATTTCTATGGCTACACCTTC.

V usage is TRBV27 and J usage is TRBJ2-2; D could derive from TRBD1 or TRBD2 (5 bases each). CDR1 and CDR2 from the germline V gene are MNHEY and SMNVEV (reference sequence). The V gene lost 1 base and the J gene lost 4 bases, with 10 bases spanning the gap. The CDR3 totals 15 residues. The CDR3 bases are TGTGCCAGCAGTTTATTTACAGGAGGCACCGGGGAGCTGTTTTTT. Its translation: CASSLFTGGTGELFF.

This clone was observed a few times. The genes are TRBV29-1 and TRBJ1-3, with 8 bases that match TRBD1. CDR3 length: 13 amino acids. V lost 6 bases and J lost 5; bases outside the gene matches: 6. The V gene's germline CDR1 is SQVTM and CDR2 ANQGSEA. The DNA for the CDR3 is TGCAGCGTCGCCGGGACAGGAAGAAACACCATATATTTT. Translating it yields CSVAGTGRNTIYF. Using reference TRBV29-1 and TRBJ1-3 for the parts outside the CDR3, the full variable domain is SAVISQKPSRDICQRGTSLTIQCQVDSQVTMMFWYRQQPGQSLTLIATANQGSEATYESGFVIDKFPISRPNLTFSTLTVSNMSPEDSSIYLCSVAGTGRNTIYFGEGSWLTVV.

In the case of this clone: The same CDR3 is also encoded by other DNA sequences in this sample. The rearrangement joins TRBV7-2 to TRBJ2-7; TRBD1 matches 9 bases. The V and J ends lost 4 bases and 0 bases, in that order; junction bases with no gene match: 1. The germline CDR1 and CDR2 sequences are SGHTA and FQGNSA. The CDR3 has 14 residues. The CDR3 DNA reads TGTGCCAGCAGCTCGGACAGGGGCTCCTACGAGCAGTACTTC. This codes for CASSSDRGSYEQYF.

This CDR3 is CASSLMSGNTEAFF. The CDR3 DNA is TGCGCCAGCAGCTTGATGTCAGGGAACACTGAAGCTTTCTTT. V is TRBV5-1 and J is TRBJ1-1; unclear D gene. The V and J ends lost 1 base and 1 base respectively, with 8 bases between them. Germline CDR1 SGHRS, CDR2 YFSETQ. CDR3 length equals 14 residues.

This clone was counted a single time. The V and J genes are TRBV4-3 and TRBJ1-1; possible D gene TRBD1, 5 bases. Trimming stripped 2 bases from V and 4 bases from J, with 11 bases between. Per germline, CDR1 LGHNA and CDR2 YSLEER. The CDR3 length is 14 residues. The chain's CDR3 is CASSQYKGTTEAFF. CDR3 coding DNA: TGCGCCAGCAGCCAATATAAGGGGACCACTGAAGCTTTCTTT.

The chain links TRBV6-2 or TRBV6-3 to TRBJ2-2, with D possibly being TRBD1 (6 bases). Trimming removed 5 bases from V and 4 bases from J, with 17 bases in between. The CDR3 consists of 16 residues. Germline V gives CDR1 MNHEY, CDR2 SVGEGT. CDR3 bases: TGTGCCAGCAGTCGGGACACCAGGGCGGTCACCGGGGAGCTGTTTTTT. Amino acid sequence: CASSRDTRAVTGELFF.

The V gene is TRBV7-9, the J gene TRBJ2-7, with D unclear. Germline CDR1 is SEHNR and CDR2 is FQNEAQ (reference sequence). This CDR3 has 13 residues. V lost 1 base to trimming and J lost 7 bases, with 11 bases between them. CDR3 protein: CASSLVASEEQYF. The CDR3, as DNA: TGTGCCAGCAGCTTAGTGGCAAGCGAAGAGCAGTACTTC.

This chain joins TRBV18 and TRBJ1-4; no reliable D call. The germline CDR1 and CDR2 sequences are KGHSH and LQKENI. The CDR3 totals 16 residues. The V gene lost 6 bases and the J gene lost 8 bases, with 22 bases spanning the gap. The CDR3 here is CASSPADQLFGEKLFF. CDR3 nucleotide sequence: TGTGCCAGCTCGCCCGCAGATCAATTGTTCGGGGAAAAACTGTTTTTT.

This clone showed up just once. The gene calls are TRBV14 and TRBJ2-3, with 15 bases lining up with TRBD2. With 4 bases clipped from V and 3 bases from J, the junction kept 8 bases outside the gene matches. The CDR3 runs 18 residues. Germline lookup yields CDR1 SGHDN and CDR2 FVKESK. In DNA, the CDR3 is TGTGCCAGCAGCCCGGGGACTAGCGGGAGGAGGTGGACAGATACGCAGTATTTT. Translated: CASSPGTSGRRWTDTQYF.

The rearrangement links TRBV4-3 to TRBJ1-2; TRBD1 might be the D (5 bases). CDR1 LGHNA and CDR2 YSLEER come from the germline V gene. The CDR3 has 14 amino acids. The V gene lost 0 bases and the J gene lost 5 bases, with 10 bases spanning the gap. The CDR3 here is CASSQDAGPYGYTF. The CDR3 region has the DNA TGCGCCAGCAGCCAAGATGCGGGGCCTTATGGCTACACCTTC.

The chain recombines TRBV11-3 with TRBJ2-2; tentatively, D is TRBD1 or TRBD2 (5 bases each). Trimming took 5 bases from V and 8 from J, leaving 18 bases between them. Germline CDR1 SGHNT, CDR2 YENEEA. There are 15 residues in the CDR3. The CDR3 bases are TGTGCCAGCAGCCCCTCGACGGGACCTGGAGGGGAGCTGTTTTTT. It codes for CASSPSTGPGGELFF.

The chain is built from TRBV28 and TRBJ2-7; D is ambiguous. Trimming removed 5 bases from V and 3 bases from J, with 5 bases in between. The CDR3 is made up of 11 amino acids. The germline gives CDR1 MDHEN, CDR2 SYDVKM. The CDR3 DNA is TGTGCCAGCAGTAGCTACTACGAGCAGTACTTC. This sequence encodes CASSSYYEQYF.

The chain couples TRBV18 to TRBJ1-4; D unclear. The CDR3 covers 15 residues. V was pared by 6 bases and J by 0 bases, with 11 bases between. Per germline, CDR1 KGHSH and CDR2 LQKENI. CDR3 sequence reads: CASSRRRATNEKLFF. CDR3 bases: TGTGCCAGCTCTCGCCGTAGAGCAACTAATGAAAAACTGTTTTTT.

The rearrangement links TRBV5-5 to TRBJ2-5; TRBD1 matches at 9 bases. CDR1 and CDR2 from the germline V gene are SGHKS and YYEKEE (reference sequence). This CDR3 contains 14 residues. Losses at the gene ends were 6 bases for V and 4 bases for J; bases not matched to a gene: 7. The CDR3 here is CASIDRGFGETQYF. CDR3 sequence (DNA): TGTGCCAGCATAGACAGGGGGTTTGGAGAGACCCAGTACTTC.

The V and J genes are TRBV12-3 or TRBV12-4 and TRBJ1-2; a weak D match, TRBD1 (5 bases). This CDR3 has 11 amino acids. Trimming left V 6 bases short and J 7 bases short, with 9 bases between. Here the CDR3 DNA reads TGTGCCAGCAGGGAAGGGGCTGGCTACACCTTC. The encoded protein is CASREGAGYTF.